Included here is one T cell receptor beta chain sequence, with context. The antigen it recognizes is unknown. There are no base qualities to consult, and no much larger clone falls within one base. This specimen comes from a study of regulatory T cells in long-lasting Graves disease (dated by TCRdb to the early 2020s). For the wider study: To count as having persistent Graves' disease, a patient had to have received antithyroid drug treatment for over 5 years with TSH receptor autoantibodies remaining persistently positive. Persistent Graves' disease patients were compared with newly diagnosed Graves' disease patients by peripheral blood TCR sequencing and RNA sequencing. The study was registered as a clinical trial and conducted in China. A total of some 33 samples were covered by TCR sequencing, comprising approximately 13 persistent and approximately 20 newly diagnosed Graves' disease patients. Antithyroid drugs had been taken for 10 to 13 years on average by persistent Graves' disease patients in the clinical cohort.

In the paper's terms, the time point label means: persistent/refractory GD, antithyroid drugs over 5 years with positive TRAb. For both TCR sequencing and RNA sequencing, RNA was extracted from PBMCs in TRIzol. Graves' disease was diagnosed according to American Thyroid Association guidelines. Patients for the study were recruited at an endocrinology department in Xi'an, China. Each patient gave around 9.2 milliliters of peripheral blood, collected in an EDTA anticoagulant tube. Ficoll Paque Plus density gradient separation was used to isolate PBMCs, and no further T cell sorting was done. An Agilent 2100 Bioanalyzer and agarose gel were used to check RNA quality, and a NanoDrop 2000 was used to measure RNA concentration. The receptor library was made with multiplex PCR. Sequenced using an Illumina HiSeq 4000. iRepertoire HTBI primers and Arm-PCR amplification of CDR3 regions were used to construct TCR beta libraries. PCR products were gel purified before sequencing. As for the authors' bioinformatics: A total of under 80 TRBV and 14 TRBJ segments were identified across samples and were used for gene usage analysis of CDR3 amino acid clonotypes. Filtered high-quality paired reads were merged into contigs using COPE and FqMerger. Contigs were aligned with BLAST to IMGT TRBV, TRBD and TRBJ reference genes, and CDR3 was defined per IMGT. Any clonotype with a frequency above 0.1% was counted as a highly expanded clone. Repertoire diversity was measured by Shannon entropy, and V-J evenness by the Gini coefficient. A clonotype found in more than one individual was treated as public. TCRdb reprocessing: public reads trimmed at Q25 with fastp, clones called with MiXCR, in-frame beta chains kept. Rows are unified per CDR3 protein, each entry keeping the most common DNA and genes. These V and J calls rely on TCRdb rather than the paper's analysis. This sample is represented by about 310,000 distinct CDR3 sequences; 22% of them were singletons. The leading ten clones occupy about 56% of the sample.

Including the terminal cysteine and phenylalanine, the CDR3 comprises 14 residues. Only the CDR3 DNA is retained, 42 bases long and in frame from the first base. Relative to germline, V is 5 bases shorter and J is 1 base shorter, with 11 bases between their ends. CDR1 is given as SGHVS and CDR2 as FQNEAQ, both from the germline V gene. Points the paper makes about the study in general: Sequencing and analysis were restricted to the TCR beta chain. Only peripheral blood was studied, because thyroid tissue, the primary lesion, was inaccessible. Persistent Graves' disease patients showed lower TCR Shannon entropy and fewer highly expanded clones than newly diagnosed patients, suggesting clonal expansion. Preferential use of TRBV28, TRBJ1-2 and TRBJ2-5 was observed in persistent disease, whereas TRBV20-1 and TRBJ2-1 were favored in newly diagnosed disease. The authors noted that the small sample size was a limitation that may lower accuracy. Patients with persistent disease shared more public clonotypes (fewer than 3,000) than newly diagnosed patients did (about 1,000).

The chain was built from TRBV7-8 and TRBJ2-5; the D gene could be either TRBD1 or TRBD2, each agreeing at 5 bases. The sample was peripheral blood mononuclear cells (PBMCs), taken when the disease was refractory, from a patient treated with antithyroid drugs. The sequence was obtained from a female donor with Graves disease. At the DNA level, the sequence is TGTGCCAGCAGCCCCTTAGGGACCCAAGAGACCCAGTACTTC. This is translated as CASSPLGTQETQYF.